This TCR beta chain originates from a study of CD8+ T cells in alopecia areata. Study-level background: After 6 to 18 months of tofacitinib, follow-up continued 6 months off drug. Whole-study results and caveats: Researchers reported that TCR sharing among patients proved less clear than in mice, possibly HLA-linked. Affected lesional scalp, above all in alopecia totalis/universalis, was more clonal than normal scalp.

This CDR3 region has 12 residues. Germline values: CDR1 SQVTM, CDR2 ANQGSEA. Trimming removed 4 bases from V and 5 bases from J, with 12 bases in between. Following RNA extraction, reverse transcription yielded cDNA that acted as the sequencing template. The repertoire was sequenced with immunoSEQ multiplex PCR; TCRdb's copy has only in-frame clones and lacks some. The table has over 200,000 clones, about three fifths seen once. Lesional scalp tissue (obtained by punch biopsy) and peripheral blood were collected from alopecia areata patients. Remarks on this clone: The antigen is undetermined.

This TCR derives from a human donor with alopecia areata. The sequencing here drew on CD4+ T cells sorted from blood, taken at week 0. The chain recombines TRBV29-1 with TRBJ2-7, with D perhaps TRBD1 or TRBD2 (5 bases each). The chain's CDR3 is CSVGDRQDEQYF. CDR3 sequence (DNA): TGCAGCGTTGGGGACCGGCAAGACGAGCAGTACTTC.